A selection of T cell receptor beta chains follows, all from one sample in a study of OX40 agonist ivuxolimab in advanced cancers. Sequenced by immunoSEQ multiplex PCR; TCRdb stores in-frame clones only, minus some. This table holds fewer than 85,000 clones, more than 75% found once. This specimen consisted of CD4+ or CD8+ T cells sorted from blood, obtained in a trial of the OX40 agonist ivuxolimab. The receptor source for this set is an adult with an advanced solid tumor such as melanoma, head and neck, liver or kidney cancer. Each CDR3 is given with its conserved first and last residue. The D gene is left open where the match is weak. The size field is filled for only some rows; it gives once, few, many or a size class.

D gene	clone size	J gene	V gene	CDR3 protein	CDR3 DNA
.	.	TRBJ1-4	TRBV19	CASTPRDRSNEKLFF	TGTGCCAGTACCCCACGAGACAGGAGTAATGAAAAACTGTTTTTT
TRBD1	medium-sized	TRBJ1-1	TRBV6-5	CASSYRGDTEAFF	TGTGCCAGCAGCTACAGGGGGGACACTGAAGCTTTCTTT
.	.	TRBJ2-3	TRBV2	CASSDLGATDTQYF	TGTGCCAGCAGTGATCTAGGGGCCACAGATACGCAGTATTTT
.	.	TRBJ1-1	TRBV2	CASSNTEAFF	TGTGCCAGCAGCAACACTGAAGCTTTCTTT
.	.	TRBJ1-1	TRBV11-1	CASSFRGTEAFF	TGTGCCAGCAGCTTCCGGGGGACTGAAGCTTTCTTT
.	.	TRBJ2-7	TRBV15	CATSRGKTEQYF	TGTGCCACCAGCAGAGGAAAGACAGAGCAGTACTTC
.	once	TRBJ1-4	TRBV25-1	CASSDGGGSEKLFF	TGTGCCAGCAGTGATGGGGGTGGAAGTGAAAAACTGTTTTTT
.	.	TRBJ1-1	TRBV29-1	CSVDVFTLNTEAFF	TGCAGCGTTGATGTCTTCACCTTGAACACTGAAGCTTTCTTT
TRBD1	.	TRBJ2-7	TRBV2	CASSVHGDSTLTYEQYF	TGTGCCAGCAGTGTACACGGGGACAGTACCTTAACTTACGAGCAGTACTTC
TRBD1	.	TRBJ2-1	TRBV27	CASSLGTGPQFF	TGTGCCAGCAGTCTGGGGACAGGCCCCCAGTTCTTC
.	few	TRBJ2-7	TRBV6-6	CASSYAGQDGSYEQYF	TGTGCCAGCAGTTACGCGGGCCAGGACGGCTCCTACGAGCAGTACTTC
.	.	TRBJ2-7	TRBV4-2	CASSPARLTYEQYF	TGTGCCAGCAGCCCCGCCAGGTTAACCTACGAGCAGTACTTC
.	.	TRBJ2-1	TRBV18	CASSPTGQYNEQFF	TGTGCCAGCTCACCAACGGGACAATACAATGAGCAGTTCTTC
TRBD1	.	TRBJ1-2	TRBV7-2	CASSLGQGVSYGYTF	TGTGCCAGCAGCTTGGGACAGGGGGTTTCCTATGGCTACACCTTC
TRBD2	.	TRBJ2-1	TRBV7-6	CASSLGVGGSYNEQFF	TGTGCCAGCAGCTTAGGGGTCGGGGGGTCCTACAATGAGCAGTTCTTC
.	.	TRBJ2-3	TRBV18	CASSRQDTDTQYF	TGTGCCAGCTCAAGACAAGACACAGATACGCAGTATTTT
TRBD1	once	TRBJ2-1	TRBV9	CASSVLGQGANEQFF	TGTGCCAGCAGCGTACTGGGACAGGGGGCAAATGAGCAGTTCTTC
.	once	TRBJ2-1	TRBV15	CATGGEYNEQFF	TGTGCCACCGGAGGGGAATACAATGAGCAGTTCTTC
.	.	TRBJ2-7	TRBV4-1	CASSQDGGGGEQYF	TGCGCCAGCAGCCAAGACGGAGGGGGGGGCGAGCAGTACTTC
TRBD2	.	TRBJ2-7	TRBV4-2	CASSQDIRGRGAYEQYF	TGTGCCAGCAGCCAAGATATTCGGGGGCGGGGGGCCTACGAGCAGTACTTC
.	.	TRBJ2-3	TRBV7-2	CASSLLTNTDTQYF	TGTGCCAGCAGCTTATTGACGAACACAGATACGCAGTATTTT
TRBD2	.	TRBJ2-5	TRBV9	CASSVSGASGRRETQYF	TGTGCCAGCAGCGTATCAGGCGCAAGCGGGAGAAGGGAGACCCAGTACTTC
.	.	TRBJ1-1	TRBV1	CTSKFGTGGTEAFF	TGCACCAGCAAATTCGGAACAGGGGGCACTGAAGCTTTCTTT
.	.	TRBJ2-7	TRBV28	CASSLPPGTNYEQYF	TGTGCCAGCAGTTTACCCCCCGGGACCAATTATGAGCAGTACTTC